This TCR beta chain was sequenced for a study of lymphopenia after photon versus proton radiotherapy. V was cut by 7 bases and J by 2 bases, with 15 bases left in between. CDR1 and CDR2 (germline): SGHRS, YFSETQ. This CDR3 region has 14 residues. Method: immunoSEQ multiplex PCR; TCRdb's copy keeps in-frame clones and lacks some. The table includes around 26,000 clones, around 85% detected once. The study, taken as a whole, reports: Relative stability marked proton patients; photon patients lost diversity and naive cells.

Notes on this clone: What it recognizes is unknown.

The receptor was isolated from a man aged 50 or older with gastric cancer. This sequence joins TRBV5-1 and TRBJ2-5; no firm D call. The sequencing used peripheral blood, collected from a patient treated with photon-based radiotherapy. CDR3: CASSSGRKQETQYF. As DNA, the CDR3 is TGCGCCAGCTCATCCGGGCGGAAGCAAGAGACCCAGTACTTC.